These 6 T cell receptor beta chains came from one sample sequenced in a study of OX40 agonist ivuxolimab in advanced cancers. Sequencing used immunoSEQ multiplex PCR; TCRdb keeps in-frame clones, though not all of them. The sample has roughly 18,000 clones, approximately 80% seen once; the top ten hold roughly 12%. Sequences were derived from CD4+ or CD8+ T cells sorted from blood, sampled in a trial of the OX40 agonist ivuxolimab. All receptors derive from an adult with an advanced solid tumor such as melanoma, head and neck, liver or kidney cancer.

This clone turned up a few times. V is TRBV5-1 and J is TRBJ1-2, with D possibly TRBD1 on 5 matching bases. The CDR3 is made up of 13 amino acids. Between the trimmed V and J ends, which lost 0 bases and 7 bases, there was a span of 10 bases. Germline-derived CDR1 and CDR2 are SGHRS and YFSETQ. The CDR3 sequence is CASSLEGNTGYTF. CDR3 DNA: TGCGCCAGCAGCTTGGAGGGGAACACTGGCTACACCTTC. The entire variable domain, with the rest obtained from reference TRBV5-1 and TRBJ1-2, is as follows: KAGVTQTPRYLIKTRGQQVTLSCSPISGHRSVSWYQQTPGQGLQFLFEYFSETQRNKGNFPGRFSGRQFSNSRSEMNVSTLELGDSALYLCASSLEGNTGYTFGSGTRLTVV.

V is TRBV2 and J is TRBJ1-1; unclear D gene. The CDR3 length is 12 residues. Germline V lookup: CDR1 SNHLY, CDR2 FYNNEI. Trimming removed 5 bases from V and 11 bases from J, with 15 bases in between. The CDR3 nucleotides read TGTGCCAGCAGTCCCACTTACGTAGGGGCTTTCTTT. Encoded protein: CASSPTYVGAFF.

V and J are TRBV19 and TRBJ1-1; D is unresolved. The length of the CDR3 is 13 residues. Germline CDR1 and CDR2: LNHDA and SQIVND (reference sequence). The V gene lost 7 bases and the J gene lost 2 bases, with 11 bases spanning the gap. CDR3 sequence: CASTLRTNTEAFF. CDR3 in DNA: TGTGCCAGTACCTTGAGGACCAACACTGAAGCTTTCTTT. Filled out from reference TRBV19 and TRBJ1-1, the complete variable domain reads DGGITQSPKYLFRKEGQNVTLSCEQNLNHDAMYWYRQDPGQGLRLIYYSQIVNDFQKGDIAEGYSVSREKKESFPLTVTSAQKNPTAFYLCASTLRTNTEAFFGQGTRLTVV.

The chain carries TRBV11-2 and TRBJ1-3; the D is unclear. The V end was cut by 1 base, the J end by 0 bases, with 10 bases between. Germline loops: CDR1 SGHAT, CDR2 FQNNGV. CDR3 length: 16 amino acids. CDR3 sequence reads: CASSLGTAFSGNTIYF. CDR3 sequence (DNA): TGTGCCAGCAGCTTAGGGACTGCCTTCTCTGGAAACACCATATATTTT. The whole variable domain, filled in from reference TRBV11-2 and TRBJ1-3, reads EAGVAQSPRYKIIEKRQSVAFWCNPISGHATLYWYQQILGQGPKLLIQFQNNGVVDDSQLPKDRFSAERLKGVDSTLKIQPAKLEDSAVYLCASSLGTAFSGNTIYFGEGSWLTVV.

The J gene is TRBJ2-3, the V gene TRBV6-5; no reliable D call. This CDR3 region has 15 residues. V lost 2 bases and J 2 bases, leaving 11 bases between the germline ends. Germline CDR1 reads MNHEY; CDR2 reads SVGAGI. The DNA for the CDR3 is TGTGCCAGCAGTTACGGCGTTGGATACACAGATACGCAGTATTTT. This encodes CASSYGVGYTDTQYF.

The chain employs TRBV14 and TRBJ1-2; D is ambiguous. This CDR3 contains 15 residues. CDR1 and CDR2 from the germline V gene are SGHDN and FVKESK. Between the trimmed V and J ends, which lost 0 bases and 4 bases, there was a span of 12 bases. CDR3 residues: CASSQDIGRTYGYTF. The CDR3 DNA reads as TGTGCCAGCAGCCAAGATATAGGCAGAACCTATGGCTACACCTTC.